This T cell receptor (beta chain) was captured in a study of cytomegalovirus exposure and HLA in healthy donors (dated by TCRdb to about 2017). Notes on the research overall: According to an earlier analysis of 587 of the donors, some 170 million T cells yielded roughly 110 million unique TCR beta sequences and around 280 Gb of sequence data. An early release that covered 640 HLA-typed donors contained about 300 gigabases of sequencing data and approximately 85 million unique TCR sequences. Of the roughly 420 genotyped donors, 75% to 85% were placed in the genetic ancestry cluster associated with self-reported Caucasian donors. The study aimed to test whether cataloging public T cell receptors could reveal signatures of past pathogen exposure. The study profiled the T cell repertoires of 500 to 800 subjects by immunosequencing and related them to cytomegalovirus serostatus. Along with the approximately 700-subject first cohort, a separate validation cohort of over 90 different subjects was used. High-throughput TCR immunosequencing, statistical association of individual TCRs with disease status, and machine learning were combined to predict cytomegalovirus infection status. A later analysis re-examined previously published TCR beta repertoires from just over 650 donors and added high-resolution HLA genotyping to investigate patterns of TCR occurrence. Rather than drawing on any new phenotypic data, the later analysis identified candidate immune exposures from TCR beta sequences and the way those sequences occurred across donors. An earlier analysis of around 540 of the donors applied high-throughput TCR beta sequencing to assess whether each TCR beta V gene segment acted as functional or pseudogenic. Alongside the repertoire data, information on donor age, sex, ethnicity and CMV serostatus was compiled. Genome-wide SNP genotypes for about 55% of the 666 donors were used in a later genetic analysis, which treated that subset as a discovery cohort. All discovery cohort repertoires had been generated using a single sequencing platform. Class I and class II HLA loci were covered by the typing at four-digit resolution. Typing coverage varied by locus: about 620-630 donors for A, B, C, DRB1 and DQB1; 500 to 550 for DQA1; more than 600 for DPA1; under 490 for DPB1. A handful of DR-DQ haplotypes were handled as single units for association and clustering because linkage in the cohort was strong. On average, about 200,000 unique TCR beta nucleotide sequences were sequenced per donor among 398 genotyped donors of the cohort, with 15% to 20% of those sequences being non-productive. Study-level results and caveats: Broadly in line with IMGT annotations, most TCR beta V segments showed up in productive rearrangements about 87% or about 30% of the time in an earlier analysis of 450 to 600 of the donors. The classifier was reported to diagnose cytomegalovirus status with high specificity and sensitivity in both the original and validation cohorts. Correlated functional status among segregating V segments might be attributable to linkage disequilibrium, but an unknown experimental factor could not be ruled out. While some public TCRs were present in many individuals, most TCR sequences turned up only very rarely across donors. It was suggested by the authors that the approach could potentially be generalized to other disease states and immunological phenotypes. Strong co-occurrence of HLA alleles, especially DR and DQ, made assigning TCR associations to individual alleles difficult. Several of the top co-occurrence clusters appeared to be linked to parvovirus B19, influenza, CMV and Epstein-Barr virus, according to a later analysis. A later analysis found that most CMV-associated TCR beta chains appeared HLA-restricted, with HLA associations seemingly driven largely by CMV exposure. According to a later analysis, TCR association rates differed among HLA loci, with DRB1 alleles showing the most associated TCRs and HLA-C alleles showing the fewest. Compared with the approximately 670-donor mean, donors in an Asian-associated ancestry cluster had fewer N-insertions in productive TCRs, according to a later genetic analysis. Immune exposure information for the cohort was limited to CMV serostatus. In this cohort, only TCR beta chains were sequenced, and detectable features were limited by the absence of alpha or paired-chain data. A group of highly shared sequence variants was considered likely to be a technical artifact of the sequencing pipeline. A further reported finding was that TCR beta sequences accurately predicted the HLA-A and HLA-B alleles for most subjects in the first cohort. Because counts were too low, roughly 18 rarely observed V segments, including chromosome 9 orphons, were left out of the earlier analysis of some 640 of the donors. In a later analysis, HLA-associated TCR beta chains showed more clonal expansion and lower generation probabilities than non-associated chains that were equally common. A later analysis associated around 16,000 TCR beta sequences with specific HLA alleles at a false discovery rate of 0.05. Because HLA typing was missing for some donors at each locus, association tests included only the typed subset. A total of 150 to 200 TCR beta chains were listed by the study as associated with cytomegalovirus. V-gene and J-gene trimming of TCR beta chains was associated with a missense DCLRE1C variant in a later genetic analysis, and the association was replicated in an independent cohort. Some IMGT-functional V segments, including TRBV6-2 and TRBV6-3, could not be told apart with the 87-base-pair reads, so those segments were excluded. In vitro tests confirmed that a few of the cytomegalovirus-associated TCR beta chains recognize cytomegalovirus antigens. Sequencing depth was assumed to be roughly uniform across donors in the presence/absence analyses, though that assumption may not hold.

Receptor amplification or capture employed the immunoSEQ multiplex PCR assay. The multiplex PCR relied on a mix of 60 forward primers for TCR Vbeta segments and 13 reverse primers for TCR Jbeta segments. A multiplex PCR assay on genomic DNA amplified the CDR3 region of rearranged TCR beta genes. The amplified TCR beta libraries were sequenced on the Illumina HiSeq System as 87-base-pair reads. In the authors' own workflow: In a later analysis, roughly 80 million unique TCR beta chains were counted across the roughly 610 repertoires, and approximately 11 million of these chains were shared by at least two donors. Raw reads were error-corrected and collapsed into unique sequences by a nearest-neighbor algorithm in which closely related sequences were merged to remove PCR and sequencing errors. To assign V, D and J gene segments, CDR3 sequences were aligned to IMGT reference sequences. For a sequence to be retained, a match of at least six nucleotides to both a V gene segment and a J gene segment was required. Rearrangements were called productive when the CDR3 lacked stop codons and stayed in frame with V and J; all others were non-productive. CDR3 was defined by IMGT convention, running from the second conserved V-encoded cysteine to the conserved J-encoded phenylalanine. The earlier analysis of 587 of the donors excluded sequences that lacked an unambiguous match to a single V gene segment. An earlier analysis of a few hundred of the donors classified V segments as functional when productive rearrangements were above 56.7% and as segregating when the standard deviation between donors was above 5%. A statistical classification framework was built for diagnosing cytomegalovirus status from the catalog of TCR beta chain sequences. V and J gene assignment, in a later analysis, came from comparing TCR nucleotide sequences with IMGT/GENE-DB human TR gene sequences. The TCRdist pipeline was used in a later analysis to assign CDR3 sequences and most-parsimonious VDJ recombination scenarios. In a later analysis, every TCR beta chain was defined by the combination of its CDR3 amino acid sequence and its V-gene family, and reads without a unique V-gene family were dropped. In a later analysis, approximately 640 highly shared, low-generation-probability nucleotide sequences were removed to address suspected cross-contamination and a sequencing artifact. In a later analysis, a clonal expansion index was calculated for each public chain from normalized within-repertoire ranks of inferred template counts. A later analysis computed generation probabilities with a VDJ recombination model fitted to out-of-frame rearrangements, and checked the results against IGoR. Hypergeometric tests were used in a later analysis to score TCR-TCR, TCR-HLA and TCR-CMV co-occurrence, with a repertoire-size bias correction applied to the TCR pairs. In a later analysis, false discovery rates were estimated by permuting HLA or CMV assignments 20 times. In a later analysis, co-occurring TCRs were grouped with DBSCAN, and TCRdist sequence similarity was added when clustering was performed within HLA-allele-positive subsets. Co-occurrence clustering excluded repertoires with fewer than 30,000 or more than 120,000 public chains, plus five with anomalous nucleotide sharing. In its TCRdb copy, this immuneACCESS table keeps in-frame sequences only and misses some clones. Where compared with another copy, unresolved V genes explain less than half of these, and the others have no known cause. D and trimming were read from the DNA, whereas the V and J calls and clone size are those reported in that table. The sample records approximately 170,000 clones, 70% of which are singletons. 4% to 5% of the sample is in the top ten clones.

The cohort was made up of roughly 670 healthy bone marrow donors. All cohort members were sampled while nominally healthy, although unrecorded immune exposures were likely present. The donor tested CMV seropositive, placing the donor among the roughly 300 seropositive members of the cohort. Every donor gave a peripheral blood sample, and the peripheral blood mononuclear cells from that sample were used for TCR beta sequencing. Genomic DNA was extracted from the blood cell samples with the Qiagen DNeasy Blood Extraction Kit. The CDR3 covers 16 residues, taking in both the cysteine and the phenylalanine. The retained sequence is limited to the CDR3, 48 bases, with the frame set at the first base. The germline V end is reduced by 5 bases and the J end by 1 base; junction bases left unmatched: 6. The germline V gene sets CDR1 to SNHLY and CDR2 to FYNNEI. As concerns this clone: No antigen is known for it. Base qualities were left out, and no much larger clone turns up one base away.

Recombination connected TRBV2 to TRBJ1-5, with 9 bases matching TRBD1. The clonotype was recovered from a man aged 18 to 35 in good health and CMV-seropositive. The sequencing sample was made of PBMCs. The nucleotide sequence reads as follows: TGTGCCAGCAGTCCCCACAGGGGGCCGAGCAATCAGCCCCAGCATTTT. It is translated as CASSPHRGPSNQPQHF.